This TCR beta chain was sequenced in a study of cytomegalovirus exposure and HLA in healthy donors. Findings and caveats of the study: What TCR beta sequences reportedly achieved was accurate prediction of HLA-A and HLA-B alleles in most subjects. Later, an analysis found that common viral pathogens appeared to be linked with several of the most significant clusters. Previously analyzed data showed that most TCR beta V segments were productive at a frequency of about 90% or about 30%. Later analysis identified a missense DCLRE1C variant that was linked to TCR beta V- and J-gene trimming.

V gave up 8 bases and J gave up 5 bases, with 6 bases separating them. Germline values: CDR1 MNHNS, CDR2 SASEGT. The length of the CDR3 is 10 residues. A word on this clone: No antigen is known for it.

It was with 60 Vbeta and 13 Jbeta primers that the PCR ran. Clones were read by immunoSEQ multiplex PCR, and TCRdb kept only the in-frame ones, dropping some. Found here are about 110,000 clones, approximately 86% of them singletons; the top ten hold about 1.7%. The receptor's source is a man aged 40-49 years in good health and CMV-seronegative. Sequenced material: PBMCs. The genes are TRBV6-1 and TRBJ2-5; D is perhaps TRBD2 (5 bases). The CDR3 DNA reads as TGTGCCAGCTGGGAGGAGACCCAGTACTTC. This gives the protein CASWEETQYF.